This T cell receptor beta chain emerged from a study of beta chain features in type 1 diabetes. Sampling consisted of one heparinised blood draw per donor, averaging around 100 mL. This clone has just a few counts. Other nucleotide sequences in the sample specify the same CDR3. This CDR3 spans 13 amino acids. V lost 0 bases and J 8 bases, leaving 8 bases between the germline ends. Germline CDR1 is LNHNV and CDR2 is YYDKDF (reference sequence). The entirety of the isolated RNA underwent reverse transcription, so expressed TCRB transcripts were sequenced. Sequenced by immunoSEQ multiplex PCR; TCRdb stores in-frame clones only, minus some. Of hundreds of thousands of clones listed, 15% to 18% are singletons.

Input material: naive CD4+ T cells from blood. The chain recombines TRBV15 with TRBJ2-1; weak D call: TRBD2 (6 bases). The sequence was collected from a man aged 18 to 30 in good health. CDR3 sequence reads: CATSRDPGDEQFF. CDR3 coding DNA: TGTGCCACCAGCAGAGATCCGGGGGATGAGCAGTTCTTC. The full variable domain, rest sourced from reference TRBV15 and TRBJ2-1, is DAMVIQNPRYQVTQFGKPVTLSCSQTLNHNVMYWYQQKSSQAPKLLFHYYDKDFNNEADTPDNFQSRRPNTSFCFLDIRSPGLGDTAMYLCATSRDPGDEQFFGPGTRLTVL.